This T cell receptor (beta chain) is from a study of T cells after yellow fever vaccination. The CDR3 extends over 15 amino acids. Germline V gives CDR1 MNHEY, CDR2 SVGAGI. V shed 6 bases and J shed 0 bases, with 12 bases lying between them. MiXCR, run by TCRdb on the 5' RACE reads, gives a single entry per CDR3 protein. The sample comprises around 330,000 distinct CDR3 sequences, more than 3% of which are singletons, and around 24% rests with the top ten. Sequences were derived from PBMCs, sampled on the day of the yellow fever booster vaccination. This sequence was found in a man aged 18 to 29 who received the YFV17D yellow fever vaccine. The chain carries TRBV6-5 and TRBJ1-5, with a weak D call TRBD1 (6 bases). The CDR3: CASRKDSYSNQPQHF. The CDR3 coding sequence is TGTGCCAGCAGGAAGGACAGTTATAGCAATCAGCCCCAGCATTTT.